Sequencing of this T cell receptor (beta chain) was carried out in a study of blood T cell repertoires in COVID-19. In the study overall: COVID-19 samples from acute and convalescent phases originated in the United States, Italy and Spain.

The length of the CDR3 is 16 residues. Deletions cut 3 bases from V and 3 bases from J, with 16 bases between. The V gene's germline CDR1 is LNHDA and CDR2 SQIVND (reference sequence). TCRdb's table, derived via immunoSEQ multiplex PCR, lists solely in-frame clones and lacks some. The sample has fewer than 500,000 clones, 86% seen once. The sequence derives from a woman aged 25 to 39 with active or convalescent COVID-19. The sequencing input was peripheral blood. The rearrangement links TRBV19 to TRBJ2-3; tentative D call: TRBD1 (6 bases). The CDR3 nucleotides are TGTGCCAGTAGTATGGTACAGGGAATAAGTACAGATACGCAGTATTTT. Amino acids: CASSMVQGISTDTQYF.